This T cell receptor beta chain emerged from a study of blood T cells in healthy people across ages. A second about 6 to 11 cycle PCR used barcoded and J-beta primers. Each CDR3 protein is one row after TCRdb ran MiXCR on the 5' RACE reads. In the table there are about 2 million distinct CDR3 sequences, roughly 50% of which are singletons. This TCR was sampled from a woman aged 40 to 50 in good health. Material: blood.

CDR3 coding DNA: TGTGCCAGCAGCCGAGAAGTACTGGGGACAGGGGGCATCAAGAGTGGCTACACCTTC. It encodes CASSREVLGTGGIKSGYTF. The chain uses TRBV4-2 and TRBJ1-2; 12 positions agree with TRBD1. The CDR3 runs to 19 residues. V gave up 4 bases and J gave up 7 bases; unmatched junction bases: 19. CDR1 and CDR2 (germline): LGHNA, YNFKEQ.